One sample yielded the 3 T cell receptor beta chains listed below, sequenced in a study of OX40 agonist ivuxolimab in advanced cancers. Repertoires were generated with immunoSEQ multiplex PCR, while TCRdb's copy carries only in-frame clones and drops some. The data hold fewer than 65,000 clones, with 86% observed a single time. Sequencing used CD4+ or CD8+ T cells sorted from blood, obtained in a trial of the OX40 agonist ivuxolimab. The receptors come from an adult with an advanced solid tumor such as melanoma, head and neck, liver or kidney cancer.

The chain couples TRBV4-3 to TRBJ2-5, with D maybe TRBD1 (6 bases). Germline CDR1 LGHNA, CDR2 YSLEER. This CDR3 contains 15 residues. The V end lost 0 bases, the J end lost 5 bases, and 13 bases lay between the germline ends. CDR3 loop: CASSQEPGGWETQYF. The DNA of the CDR3 is TGCGCCAGCAGCCAAGAGCCTGGGGGCTGGGAGACCCAGTACTTC.

This clone was detected only once. V is TRBV7-8 and J is TRBJ2-1, with a weak D call TRBD1 (5 bases). Trimming removed 10 bases at V and 1 base at J, with 14 bases between. The length of the CDR3 is 14 residues. In germline, CDR1 is SGHVS, CDR2 FQNEAQ. CDR3 sequence (DNA): TGTGCCACAGGCCAGGGTCGGTCCTACAATGAGCAGTTCTTC. Amino acid sequence: CATGQGRSYNEQFF.

The gene calls are TRBV4-3 and TRBJ2-1; 7 bases agree with TRBD2. Unmatched junction bases numbered 3, after V lost 0 bases and J lost 4 bases. Germline V gene data show CDR1 as LGHNA and CDR2 as YSLEER. This CDR3 comprises 15 residues. The CDR3 protein is CASSQDRSGYNEQFF. Here the CDR3 DNA reads TGCGCCAGCAGCCAAGATCGTAGCGGGTACAATGAGCAGTTCTTC.